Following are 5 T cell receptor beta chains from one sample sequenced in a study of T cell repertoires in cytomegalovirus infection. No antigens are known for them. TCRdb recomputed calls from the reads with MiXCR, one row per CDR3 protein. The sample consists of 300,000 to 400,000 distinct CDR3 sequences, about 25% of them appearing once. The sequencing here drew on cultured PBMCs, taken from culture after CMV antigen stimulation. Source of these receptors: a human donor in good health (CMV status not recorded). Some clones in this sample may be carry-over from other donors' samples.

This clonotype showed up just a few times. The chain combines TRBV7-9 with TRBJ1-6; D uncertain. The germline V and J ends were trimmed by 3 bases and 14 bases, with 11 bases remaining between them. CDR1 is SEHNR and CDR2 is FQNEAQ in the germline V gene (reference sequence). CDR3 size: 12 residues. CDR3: CASSLAGVALHF. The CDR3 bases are TGTGCCAGCAGCTTGGCCGGGGTTGCCCTCCACTTT.

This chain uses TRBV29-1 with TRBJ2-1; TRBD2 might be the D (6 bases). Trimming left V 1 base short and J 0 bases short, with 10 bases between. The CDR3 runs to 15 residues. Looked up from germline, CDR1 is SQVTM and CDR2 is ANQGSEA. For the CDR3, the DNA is TGCAGCGTTGAAGTTAGCGGAAGCTCCTACAATGAGCAGTTCTTC. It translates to CSVEVSGSSYNEQFF.

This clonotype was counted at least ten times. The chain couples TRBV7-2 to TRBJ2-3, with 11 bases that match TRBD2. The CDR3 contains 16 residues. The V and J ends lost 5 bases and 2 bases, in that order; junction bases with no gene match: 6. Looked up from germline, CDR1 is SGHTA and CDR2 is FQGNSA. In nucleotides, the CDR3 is TGTGCCAGCAGCCCGCGACTAGCGGGAAACACAGATACGCAGTATTTT. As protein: CASSPRLAGNTDTQYF.

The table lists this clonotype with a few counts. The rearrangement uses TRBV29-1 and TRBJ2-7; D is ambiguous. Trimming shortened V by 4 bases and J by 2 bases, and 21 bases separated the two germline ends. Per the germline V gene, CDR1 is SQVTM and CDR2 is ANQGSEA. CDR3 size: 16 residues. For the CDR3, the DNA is TGCAGCGTTGCCGGTCGCGTGTGTGCGAATACCTACGAGCAGTACGTC. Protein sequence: CSVAGRVCANTYEQYV.

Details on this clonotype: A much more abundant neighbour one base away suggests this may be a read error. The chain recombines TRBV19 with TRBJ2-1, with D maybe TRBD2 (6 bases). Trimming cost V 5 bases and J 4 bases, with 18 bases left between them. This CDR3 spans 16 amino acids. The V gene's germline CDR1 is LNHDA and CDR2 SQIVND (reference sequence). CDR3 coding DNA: TGTGCCAGTAGTGCTTCGGGGGAAGCGTATTACAATGAGCAGTTCTTC. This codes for CASSASGEAYYNEQFF.